Each of the 18 T cell receptor beta chains below was sequenced from the same sample in a study of blood T cell repertoires in COVID-19. TCRdb keeps only in-frame clones here, not all; method: immunoSEQ multiplex PCR. The sample contains 100,000 to 150,000 clones, more than 75% of which appear only once. Sequencing was done on a sample of peripheral blood. Receptors were obtained from a man between 65 and 85 years old with active COVID-19.

This chain joins TRBV10-3 and TRBJ2-5; tentative D call: TRBD1 (5 bases). Per germline, CDR1 ENHRY and CDR2 SYGVKD. The CDR3 runs to 16 residues. The ends were cut back, 3 bases at V and 5 bases at J, with 19 bases in the middle. The CDR3 DNA reads TGTGCCATCAGTGATGGTGGGGCAGGGAAGGGGGAGACCCAGTACTTC. It translates to CAISDGGAGKGETQYF.

J is TRBJ2-1 and V is TRBV9, with D perhaps TRBD1 (6 bases). The CDR3 length is 16 residues. Trimming left V 3 bases short and J 4 bases short, with 17 bases between. Per germline, CDR1 SGDLS and CDR2 YYNGEE. CDR3 sequence: CASSAGWDGTYNEQFF. CDR3 sequence (DNA): TGTGCCAGCAGCGCTGGGTGGGACGGGACATACAATGAGCAGTTCTTC.

The chain couples TRBV2 to TRBJ2-2, with D possibly matching TRBD1 (6 bases). The CDR3 is 14 residues long. Between the trimmed V and J ends, which lost 6 bases and 5 bases, there was a span of 13 bases. In germline, CDR1 is SNHLY, CDR2 FYNNEI. DNA for the CDR3: TGTGCCAGCAGGGGGGCAGGTTGGACCGGGGAGCTGTTTTTT. Translating it yields CASRGAGWTGELFF.

V is TRBV3-1 (or the pseudogene TRBV3-2) and J is TRBJ2-1; possibly TRBD1 for D (6 bases). Deletions cut 5 bases from V and 1 base from J, with 12 bases between. Germline loops: CDR1 LGHDT, CDR2 YNNKEL (reference sequence). This CDR3 spans 15 amino acids. The CDR3 sequence is CASSLTGPSYNEQFF. The CDR3 DNA is TGTGCCAGCAGCTTAACAGGGCCTTCCTACAATGAGCAGTTCTTC.

This chain links TRBV7-2 with TRBJ2-7, with a weak D call TRBD1 (5 bases). V was pared by 3 bases and J by 4 bases, with 22 bases between. Germline lookup yields CDR1 SGHTA and CDR2 FQGNSA. The CDR3 spans 17 residues. DNA for the CDR3: TGTGCCAGCAGCTTCGGTGGGGCTAGACAATTCAAATACGAGCAGTACTTC. Protein sequence: CASSFGGARQFKYEQYF.

CDR3 coding DNA: TGTGCCACCAGCAGAGGCAGGGGGACAGGGGGCGCGTTTGGCTACACCTTC. Translating it yields CATSRGRGTGGAFGYTF. The rearrangement uses TRBV15 and TRBJ1-2, with TRBD1 matching over 12 bases. CDR3 length: 17 amino acids. Germline V gene sequence: CDR1 LNHNV, CDR2 YYDKDF (reference sequence). The V and J ends lost 1 base and 7 bases, in that order; junction bases with no gene match: 10.

V gene TRBV27 combines with J gene TRBJ1-3, with D tentatively TRBD1 (6 bases). The V end lost 5 bases, the J end lost 2 bases, and 10 bases lay between the germline ends. Germline assignment: CDR1 MNHEY and CDR2 SMNVEV (reference sequence). This CDR3 is built from 14 residues. As DNA, the CDR3 is TGTGCCAGCAGTATTACAGGGCCTGGAAACACCATATATTTT. The encoded protein is CASSITGPGNTIYF.

The V call is TRBV15, the J call TRBJ1-5; D perhaps matches TRBD1 (5 bases). CDR1 and CDR2 from the germline V gene are LNHNV and YYDKDF (reference sequence). V was trimmed by 4 bases and J by 3 bases, leaving 10 bases between them. This CDR3 has 14 amino acids. The DNA for the CDR3 is TGTGCCACCAGCAAGGACACTTCCAATCAGCCCCAGCATTTT. It translates to CATSKDTSNQPQHF.

J is TRBJ2-3 and V is TRBV4-3, with TRBD2 identical over 12 bases. The CDR3 is made up of 16 amino acids. The germline CDR1 and CDR2 sequences are LGHNA and YSLEER. The trim removed 4 bases at V and 6 bases at J, leaving 8 bases unmatched. The DNA of the CDR3 is TGCGCCAGCAGCCCCTCACTAGCGGGAGGAAAGGATACGCAGTATTTT. Translation: CASSPSLAGGKDTQYF.

The DNA of the CDR3 is TGTGCCACCAGTGACGGGACTACAGGGTCCTGGGAGACCCAGTACTTC. It encodes CATSDGTTGSWETQYF. The gene calls are TRBV24-1 and TRBJ2-5, with a weak D call TRBD2 (7 bases). Deletions cut 4 bases from V and 5 bases from J, with 19 bases between. The CDR3 is 16 residues long. Looked up from germline, CDR1 is KGHDR and CDR2 is SFDVKD.

The chain joins TRBV3-1 (or the pseudogene TRBV3-2) to TRBJ2-7; 7 positions agree with TRBD1. The germline gives CDR1 LGHDT, CDR2 YNNKEL (reference sequence). The CDR3 is made up of 13 amino acids. With 7 bases clipped from V and 1 base from J, the junction kept 4 bases outside the gene matches. The CDR3 sequence is CASKPGQSYEQYF. The CDR3 coding sequence is TGTGCCAGCAAACCGGGACAGTCCTACGAGCAGTACTTC.

V usage is TRBV28 and J usage is TRBJ1-1, with 9 bases that match TRBD1. CDR1 MDHEN and CDR2 SYDVKM come from the germline V gene. The CDR3 covers 14 residues. Germline trimming cut 6 bases from V and 0 bases from J; bases unmatched to any gene: 2. The CDR3, as DNA: TGTGCCAGCAGCGGGACAGGGATGAACACTGAAGCTTTCTTT. Translating gives CASSGTGMNTEAFF.

The table lists this clone with a few counts. This chain connects TRBV9 to TRBJ2-1; the D is unclear. CDR3 length equals 11 residues. From germline, CDR1 is SGDLS and CDR2 YYNGEE. V gave up 0 bases and J gave up 9 bases, with 4 bases separating them. DNA for the CDR3: TGTGCCAGCAGCGTAGACGGTGAGCAGTTCTTC. It translates to CASSVDGEQFF.

The chain carries TRBV9 and TRBJ1-1; TRBD1 agrees at 11 bases. V lost 0 bases and J lost 0; bases outside the gene matches: 7. Germline values: CDR1 SGDLS, CDR2 YYNGEE. This CDR3 region has 18 residues. The CDR3 region has the DNA TGTGCCAGCAGCGTAGGGGTGGGACAGGGGGTACTGAACACTGAAGCTTTCTTT. Protein: CASSVGVGQGVLNTEAFF. Full variable domain (outside the CDR3, taken from reference TRBV9 and TRBJ1-1): DSGVTQTPKHLITATGQRVTLRCSPRSGDLSVYWYQQSLDQGLQFLIQYYNGEERAKGNILERFSAQQFPDLHSELNLSSLELGDSALYFCASSVGVGQGVLNTEAFFGQGTRLTVV.

In this sample, this clone turned up once. The chain is built from TRBV28 and TRBJ2-5; a weak D match, TRBD1 (5 bases). The ends were cut back, 6 bases at V and 4 bases at J, with 12 bases in the middle. CDR1 is MDHEN and CDR2 is SYDVKM in the germline V gene. The CDR3 is 13 amino acids. The CDR3 DNA reads as TGTGCCAGCAGGCCGACAGTCCGAGAGACCCAGTACTTC. It is translated as CASRPTVRETQYF.

The V gene is TRBV7-2, the J gene TRBJ2-3, with 7 bases identical to TRBD2. The CDR3 totals 16 residues. With 5 bases clipped from V and 4 bases from J, the junction kept 12 bases outside the gene matches. Germline CDR1 and CDR2: SGHTA and FQGNSA. The CDR3 is CASSNQAGPGADTQYF. The CDR3 DNA is TGTGCCAGCAGCAACCAAGCGGGACCCGGGGCAGATACGCAGTATTTT. The whole variable domain, remainder taken from reference TRBV7-2 and TRBJ2-3, is GAGVSQSPSNKVTEKGKDVELRCDPISGHTALYWYRQSLGQGLEFLIYFQGNSAPDKSGLPSDRFSAERTGGSVSTLTIQRTQQEDSAVYLCASSNQAGPGADTQYFGPGTRLTVL.

This sequence joins TRBV18 and TRBJ2-7; 9 nucleotides line up with TRBD1. Trimming removed 3 bases from V and 3 bases from J; junction bases left unmatched: 6. CDR3 length equals 15 residues. Per germline, CDR1 KGHSH and CDR2 LQKENI. DNA of the CDR3: TGTGCCAGCTCACCCCCCGGACAGGGGTACTACGAGCAGTACTTC. As protein: CASSPPGQGYYEQYF.

The chain carries TRBV24-1 and TRBJ2-5; D unresolved. The CDR3 spans 12 residues. Germline V gene data show CDR1 as KGHDR and CDR2 as SFDVKD. Trimming shortened V by 5 bases and J by 5 bases, and 8 bases separated the two germline ends. The CDR3 spells CATSVSTETQYF. The CDR3 bases are TGTGCCACCAGTGTTAGCACGGAGACCCAGTACTTC.